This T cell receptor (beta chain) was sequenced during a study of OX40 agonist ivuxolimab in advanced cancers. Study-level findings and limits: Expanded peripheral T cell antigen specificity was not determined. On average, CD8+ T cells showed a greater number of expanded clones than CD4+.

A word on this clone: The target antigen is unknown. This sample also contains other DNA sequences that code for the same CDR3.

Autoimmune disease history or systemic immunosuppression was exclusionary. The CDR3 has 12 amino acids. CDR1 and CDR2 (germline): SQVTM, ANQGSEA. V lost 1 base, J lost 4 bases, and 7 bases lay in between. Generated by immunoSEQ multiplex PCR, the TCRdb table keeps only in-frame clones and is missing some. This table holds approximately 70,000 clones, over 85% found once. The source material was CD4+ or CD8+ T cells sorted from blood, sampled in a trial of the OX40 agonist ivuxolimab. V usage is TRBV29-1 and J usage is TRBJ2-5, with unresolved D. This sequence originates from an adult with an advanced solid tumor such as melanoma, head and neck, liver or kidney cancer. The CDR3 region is CSVEGGGETQYF. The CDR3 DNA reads TGCAGCGTTGAAGGTGGTGGAGAGACCCAGTACTTC.